This paragraph reports one T cell receptor (beta chain). Method: immunoSEQ multiplex PCR; TCRdb's copy keeps in-frame clones and lacks some. The sample lists more than 85,000 clones; 90% were seen once. The data belong to a study of OX40 agonist ivuxolimab in advanced cancers. Across the study: Past anti-PD-1, anti-PD-L1 or anti-CTLA-4 therapy was accepted, and 40% had received some.

The CDR3 sequence is 18 residues long. Germline V gene data show CDR1 as SEHNR and CDR2 as FQNEAQ (reference sequence). Trimming took 5 bases from V and 5 from J; bases not matched to a gene: 18. The sequencing here drew on CD4+ or CD8+ T cells sorted from blood, taken in a trial of the OX40 agonist ivuxolimab. This chain connects TRBV7-9 to TRBJ2-4, with 7 positions matching TRBD1. The receptor comes from an adult with an advanced solid tumor such as melanoma, head and neck, liver or kidney cancer. The CDR3 nucleotides read TGTGCCAGCAGCCACCCTAGGAGCAAGGGGGCGCGGCAAAACATTCAGTACTTC. It specifies CASSHPRSKGARQNIQYF.